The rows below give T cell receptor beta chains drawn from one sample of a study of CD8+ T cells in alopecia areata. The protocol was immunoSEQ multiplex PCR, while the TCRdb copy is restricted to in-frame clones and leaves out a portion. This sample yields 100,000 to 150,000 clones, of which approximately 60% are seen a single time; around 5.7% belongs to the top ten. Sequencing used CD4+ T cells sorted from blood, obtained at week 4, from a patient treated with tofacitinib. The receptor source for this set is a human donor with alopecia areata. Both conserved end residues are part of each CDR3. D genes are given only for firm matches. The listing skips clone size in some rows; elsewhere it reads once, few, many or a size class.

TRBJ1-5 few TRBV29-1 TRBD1 TGCAGCGTGTCGCCCGGGACAGGGGATCAGCCCCAGCATTTT CSVSPGTGDQPQHF
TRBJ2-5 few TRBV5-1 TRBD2 TGCGCCAGCAGCTCCGGACTAGCGGGAGTAGGGAAGCAAGAGACCCAGTACTTC CASSSGLAGVGKQETQYF
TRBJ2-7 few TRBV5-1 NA TGCGCCAGCAGTCGGGACAACTACGAGCAGTACTTC CASSRDNYEQYF
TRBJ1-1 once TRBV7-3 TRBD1 TGTGCCAGCAGCTTAATAGGGACAGGAAGCGCTTTCTTT CASSLIGTGSAFF
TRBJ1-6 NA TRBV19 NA TGTGCCAGTAGCCGTACAGGGTCGGGTTCCTATAATTCACCCCTCCACTTT CASSRTGSGSYNSPLHF
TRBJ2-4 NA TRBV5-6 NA TGTGCCAGCAGCCTGACAGAAAGCAAAAACATTCAGTACTTC CASSLTESKNIQYF
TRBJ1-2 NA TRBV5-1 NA TGCGCCAGCAGCTTGGATGACAGTTCCTTTGGGAGCTACACCTTC CASSLDDSSFGSYTF
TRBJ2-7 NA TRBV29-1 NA TGCAGCGCCCTGCAGGGTAGGCACGAGCAGTACTTC CSALQGRHEQYF
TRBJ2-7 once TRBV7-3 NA TGTGCCAGCAGCCAGACAGGTGGCTACGAGCAGTACTTC CASSQTGGYEQYF
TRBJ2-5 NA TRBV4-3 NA TGCGCCAGCAGCCAAGTTCTGCGCGAGACCCAGTACTTC CASSQVLRETQYF
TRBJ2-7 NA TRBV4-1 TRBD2 TGCGCCAGCAGCCAAGATCGATGGCGGGGGAGCTCCTACGAGCAGTACTTC CASSQDRWRGSSYEQYF
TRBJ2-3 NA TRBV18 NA TGTGCCAGCTCACCACGGGCCAACACAGATACGCAGTATTTT CASSPRANTDTQYF
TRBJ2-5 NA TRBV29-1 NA TGCAGCGTTGAAGATGGGGGGAAGACCCAGTACTTC CSVEDGGKTQYF
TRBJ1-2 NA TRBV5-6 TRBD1 TGTGCCAGCAGCCAGGACAGGAGTCCCCTATATGGTGGCTACACCTTC CASSQDRSPLYGGYTF
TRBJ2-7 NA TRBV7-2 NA TGTGCCAGCAGCTCCGGGACTCCATACGAGCAGTACTTC CASSSGTPYEQYF
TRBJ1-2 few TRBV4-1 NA TGCGCCAGCAGCCAGGGTAACTATGGCTACACCTTC CASSQGNYGYTF
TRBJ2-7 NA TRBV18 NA TGTGCCAGCTCACCGCCTCCAAAGGTATACTACGAGCAGTACTTC CASSPPPKVYYEQYF
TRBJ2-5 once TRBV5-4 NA TGTGCCAGCAGCTTGAGGGACCAAGAGACCCAGTACTTC CASSLRDQETQYF
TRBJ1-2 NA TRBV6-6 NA TGTGCCAGCAGAAACCAGGGAGACGACTATGGCTACACCTTC CASRNQGDDYGYTF
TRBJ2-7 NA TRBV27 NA TGTGCCAGCAGTTTACAGGGTCGGGGCGAGCAGTACTTC CASSLQGRGEQYF
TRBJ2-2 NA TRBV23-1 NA TGCGCCAGCAGAGAGACAGCGAACACCGGGGAGCTGTTTTTT CASRETANTGELFF
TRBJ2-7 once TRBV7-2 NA TGTGCCAGCAGCTTACCAGCAGGGAGAATTTACGAGCAGTACTTC CASSLPAGRIYEQYF